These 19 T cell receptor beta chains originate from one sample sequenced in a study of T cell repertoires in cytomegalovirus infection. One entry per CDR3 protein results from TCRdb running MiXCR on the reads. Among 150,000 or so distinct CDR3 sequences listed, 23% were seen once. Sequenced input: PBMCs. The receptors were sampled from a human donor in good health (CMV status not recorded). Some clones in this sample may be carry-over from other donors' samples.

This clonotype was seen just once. CDR3 sequence reads: CATSDSGAGKTQYF. As DNA, the CDR3 is TGTGCCACCAGTGATTCGGGGGCAGGAAAGACCCAGTACTTC. The chain combines TRBV24-1 with TRBJ2-5; D may correspond to TRBD1 or TRBD2 (6 bases each). This CDR3 is 14 amino acids long. Trimming left V 2 bases short and J 6 bases short, with 12 bases between. Germline V gene sequence: CDR1 KGHDR, CDR2 SFDVKD.

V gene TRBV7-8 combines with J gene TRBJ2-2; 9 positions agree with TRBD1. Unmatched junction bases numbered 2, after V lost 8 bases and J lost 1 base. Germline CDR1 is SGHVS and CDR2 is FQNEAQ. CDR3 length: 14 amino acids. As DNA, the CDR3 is TGTGCCAGCTCGGGACAGGGGAACACCGGGGAGCTGTTTTTT. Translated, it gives CASSGQGNTGELFF.

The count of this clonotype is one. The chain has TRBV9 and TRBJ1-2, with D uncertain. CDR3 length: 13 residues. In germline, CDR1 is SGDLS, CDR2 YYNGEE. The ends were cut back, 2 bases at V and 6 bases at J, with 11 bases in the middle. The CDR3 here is CASSVLSGNGYTF. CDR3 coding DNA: TGTGCCAGCAGCGTCCTATCGGGAAATGGCTACACCTTC.

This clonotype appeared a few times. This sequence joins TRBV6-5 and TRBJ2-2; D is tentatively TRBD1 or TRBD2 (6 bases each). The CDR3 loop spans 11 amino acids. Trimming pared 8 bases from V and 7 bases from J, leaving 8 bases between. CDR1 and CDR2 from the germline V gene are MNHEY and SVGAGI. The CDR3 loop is CASEGGGELFF. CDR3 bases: TGTGCCAGCGAGGGGGGCGGGGAGCTGTTTTTT.

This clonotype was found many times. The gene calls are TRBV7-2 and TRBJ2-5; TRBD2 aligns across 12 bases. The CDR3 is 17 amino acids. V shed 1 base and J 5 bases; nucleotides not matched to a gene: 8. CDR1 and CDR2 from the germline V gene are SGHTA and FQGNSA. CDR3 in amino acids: CASSLEGRLAGVETQYF. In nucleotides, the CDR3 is TGTGCCAGCAGCTTAGAGGGTCGACTAGCGGGGGTGGAGACCCAGTACTTC.

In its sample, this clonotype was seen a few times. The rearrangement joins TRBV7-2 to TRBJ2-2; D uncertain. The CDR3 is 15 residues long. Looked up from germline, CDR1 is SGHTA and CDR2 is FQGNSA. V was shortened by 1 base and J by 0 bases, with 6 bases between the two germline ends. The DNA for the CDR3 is TGTGCCAGCAGCTTAGAAGCAGCGAACACCGGGGAGCTGTTTTTT. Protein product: CASSLEAANTGELFF.

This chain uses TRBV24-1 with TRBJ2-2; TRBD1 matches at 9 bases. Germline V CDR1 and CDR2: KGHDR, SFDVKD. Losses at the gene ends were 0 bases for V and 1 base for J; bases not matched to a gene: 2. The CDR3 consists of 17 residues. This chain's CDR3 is CATSDLGTGLNTGELFF. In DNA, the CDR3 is TGTGCCACCAGTGATTTGGGGACAGGGTTGAACACCGGGGAGCTGTTTTTT.

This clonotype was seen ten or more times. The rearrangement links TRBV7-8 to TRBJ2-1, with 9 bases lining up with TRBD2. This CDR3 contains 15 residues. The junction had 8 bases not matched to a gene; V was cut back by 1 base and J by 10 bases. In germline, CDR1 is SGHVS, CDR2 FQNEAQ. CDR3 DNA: TGTGCCAGCAGCTTAGGATCGGGACTAGCATACGAGCAGTTCTTC. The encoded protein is CASSLGSGLAYEQFF.

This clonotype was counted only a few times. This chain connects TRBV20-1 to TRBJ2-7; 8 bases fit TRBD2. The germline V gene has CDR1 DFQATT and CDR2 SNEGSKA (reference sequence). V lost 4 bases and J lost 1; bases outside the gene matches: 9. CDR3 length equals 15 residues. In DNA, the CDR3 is TGCAGTGCTAACCGTCCGAGCGGGAGTTCCTACGAGCAGTACTTC. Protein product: CSANRPSGSSYEQYF.

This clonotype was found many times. CDR3 sequence: CASSFGQGSANTGELFF. The DNA of the CDR3 is TGTGCCAGCAGCTTTGGACAGGGGTCCGCGAACACCGGGGAGCTGTTTTTT. The chain uses TRBV5-6 and TRBJ2-2; 9 positions agree with TRBD1. Per germline, CDR1 SGHDT and CDR2 YYEEEE. The CDR3 sequence is 17 residues long. J gave up 0 bases and V 2 bases, and 5 bases lay outside the gene matches. Together with reference TRBV5-6 and TRBJ2-2, the CDR3 gives the full variable domain: DAGVTQSPTHLIKTRGQQVTLRCSPKSGHDTVSWYQQALGQGPQFIFQYYEEEERQRGNFPDRFSGHQFPNYSSELNVNALLLGDSALYLCASSFGQGSANTGELFFGEGSRLTVL.

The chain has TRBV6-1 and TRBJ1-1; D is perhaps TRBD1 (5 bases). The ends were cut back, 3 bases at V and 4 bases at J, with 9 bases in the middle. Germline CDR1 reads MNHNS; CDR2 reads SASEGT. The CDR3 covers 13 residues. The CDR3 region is CASSDSGITEAFF. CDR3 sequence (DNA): TGTGCCAGCAGTGACTCAGGGATCACTGAAGCTTTCTTT.

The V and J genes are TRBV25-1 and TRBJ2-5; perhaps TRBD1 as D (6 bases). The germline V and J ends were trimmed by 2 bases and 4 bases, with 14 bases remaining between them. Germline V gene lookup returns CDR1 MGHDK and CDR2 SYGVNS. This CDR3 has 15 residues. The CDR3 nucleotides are TGTGCCAGCAGTGAACTTGGGGGCCTTCGAGAGACCCAGTACTTC. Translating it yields CASSELGGLRETQYF.

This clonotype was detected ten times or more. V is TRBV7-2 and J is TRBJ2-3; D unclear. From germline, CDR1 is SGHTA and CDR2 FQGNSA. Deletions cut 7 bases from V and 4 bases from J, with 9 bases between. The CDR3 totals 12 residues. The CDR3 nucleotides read TGTGCCAGCACTCCTACGGCAGATACGCAGTATTTT. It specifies CASTPTADTQYF.

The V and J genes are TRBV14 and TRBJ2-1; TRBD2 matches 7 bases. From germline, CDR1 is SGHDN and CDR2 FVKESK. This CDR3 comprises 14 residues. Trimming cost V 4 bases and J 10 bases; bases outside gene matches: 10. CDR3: CASSPSGGRAEQFF. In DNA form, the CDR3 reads TGTGCCAGCAGCCCCTCAGGCGGGAGAGCAGAGCAGTTCTTC.

The CDR3 loop reads CSVEARVGGYGYTF. In DNA form, the CDR3 reads TGCAGCGTTGAGGCCAGGGTGGGCGGCTATGGCTACACCTTC. This rearrangement joins TRBV29-1 to TRBJ1-2; D is perhaps TRBD1 (5 bases). The CDR3 spans 14 residues. Germline V CDR1 and CDR2: SQVTM, ANQGSEA. Deletions cut 3 bases from V and 4 bases from J, with 15 bases between.

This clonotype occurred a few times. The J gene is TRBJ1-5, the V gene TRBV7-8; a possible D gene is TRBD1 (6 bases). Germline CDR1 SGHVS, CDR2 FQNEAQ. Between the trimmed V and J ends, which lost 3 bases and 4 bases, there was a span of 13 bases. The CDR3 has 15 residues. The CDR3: CASSFDRTGNQPQHF. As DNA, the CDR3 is TGTGCCAGCAGCTTCGACAGGACGGGAAATCAGCCCCAGCATTTT.

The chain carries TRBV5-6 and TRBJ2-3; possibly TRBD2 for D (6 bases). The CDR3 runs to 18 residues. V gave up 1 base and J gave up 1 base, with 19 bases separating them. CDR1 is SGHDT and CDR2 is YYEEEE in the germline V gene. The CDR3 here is CASSLSGERPSRTDTQYF. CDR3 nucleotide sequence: TGTGCCAGCAGCTTGTCGGGGGAACGTCCCTCTCGCACAGATACGCAGTATTTT.

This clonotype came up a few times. The chain's CDR3 is CASSSGTSVTGELFF. The CDR3 nucleotides read TGTGCCAGTAGTTCCGGGACTAGCGTTACCGGGGAGCTGTTTTTT. V and J are TRBV19 and TRBJ2-2; 10 bases align to TRBD2. CDR1 LNHDA and CDR2 SQIVND come from the germline V gene (reference sequence). V gave up 5 bases and J gave up 5 bases; unmatched junction bases: 5. The CDR3 consists of 15 residues.

The CDR3 coding sequence is TGTGCCAGCAGCTTCCGCAGGGACCAAGAGACCCAGTACTTC. Translated, it gives CASSFRRDQETQYF. The V call is TRBV5-4, the J call TRBJ2-5, with D maybe TRBD1 (5 bases). This CDR3 has 14 amino acids. Trimming removed 2 bases from V and 0 bases from J, with 8 bases in between. CDR1 and CDR2 (germline): SGHNT, YYREEE (reference sequence). The complete variable domain, with remaining parts taken from reference TRBV5-4 and TRBJ2-5, reads ETGVTQSPTHLIKTRGQQVTLRCSSQSGHNTVSWYQQALGQGPQFIFQYYREEENGRGNFPPRFSGLQFPNYSSELNVNALELDDSALYLCASSFRRDQETQYFGPGTRLLVL.